What follows describes a single TCR beta chain. Its specificity is not known. The data derive from a study of cytotoxic CD8 clonotypes in ibrutinib-treated CLL. The wider study: Specimens for response were gathered following a median approximately 12 months of therapy, spanning 6 to 36.

Depths of 1 in 200,000 to 1 in 1 million T cells were the sequencing target. Libraries were prepared by immunoSEQ multiplex PCR; TCRdb keeps only in-frame clonotypes and omits some of them. The repertoire includes about 43,000 clones, about 70% of them detected once, and about 13% sits in the top ten. Study results and caveats: Researchers report that baseline clonality outpaced age-matched healthy donors and tracked circulating CD8+ T-cell counts. Clonality rose at ibrutinib response and fell back toward baseline at progression.

Germline-derived CDR1 and CDR2 are WNHNN and SYGVQD (reference sequence). V was clipped by 0 bases and J by 7 bases, with 12 bases between them. The CDR3 contains 14 residues. The sequence was collected from a human donor with chronic lymphocytic leukemia. The sequencing used PBMCs, collected after 12 months of ibrutinib treatment. The J gene is TRBJ2-5, the V gene TRBV10-1; D is unresolved. The CDR3 DNA reads as TGCGCCAGCAGTGAGTCGTGGGAACCGGGGACCCAGTACTTC. This encodes CASSESWEPGTQYF.